These T cell receptor beta chains were read from a single sample in a study of cytomegalovirus exposure and HLA in healthy donors. Repertoires were generated with immunoSEQ multiplex PCR, while TCRdb's copy carries only in-frame clones and drops some. The repertoire holds fewer than 200,000 clones, with around 68% as singletons. The sample consisted of PBMCs. These receptors came from a man aged 45-60 years in good health and CMV-seronegative. CDR3s include the opening cysteine and the closing phenylalanine or tryptophan. A D gene is named only where the DNA matches it firmly. Clone size appears in some rows only: once, few, many, or a class for an expanded clone.

d_call,clone_size,v_call,j_call,cdr3_aa,cdr3_nt
-,-,TRBV4-2,TRBJ1-4,CASSQAGGRDEKLFF,TGTGCCAGCAGCCAGGCGGGGGGCCGGGATGAAAAACTGTTTTTT
-,few,TRBV18,TRBJ1-2,CASSQQDLNYGYTF,TGTGCCAGCTCACAACAGGACCTCAACTATGGCTACACCTTC
TRBD2,-,TRBV28,TRBJ2-3,CASKKRGGTDTQYF,TGTGCCAGCAAAAAGCGGGGGGGAACAGATACGCAGTATTTT
-,few,TRBV6-4,TRBJ2-7,CASSETRSYEQYF,TGTGCCAGCAGTGAAACTAGATCCTACGAGCAGTACTTC
TRBD1,-,TRBV11-3,TRBJ1-6,CASSFLPKGDREHSPLHF,TGTGCCAGCAGCTTTCTTCCCAAGGGGGACAGGGAACATTCACCCCTCCACTTT
-,-,TRBV6-1,TRBJ1-2,CASKITGIYGYTF,TGTGCCAGCAAAATAACAGGGATCTATGGCTACACCTTC
-,-,TRBV6-1,TRBJ2-7,CASSEAAGSIYEQYF,TGTGCCAGCAGTGAAGCGGCGGGATCCATCTACGAGCAGTACTTC
-,few,TRBV4-1,TRBJ1-5,CASSQAPGNQPQHF,TGCGCCAGCAGCCAAGCCCCAGGCAATCAGCCCCAGCATTTT
-,-,TRBV10-3,TRBJ2-3,CAISKTADTQYF,TGTGCCATCAGTAAAACTGCAGATACGCAGTATTTT
-,once,TRBV7-9,TRBJ2-2,CASSLRRVGDTGELFF,TGTGCCAGCAGCTTACGCAGGGTTGGGGACACCGGGGAGCTGTTTTTT
TRBD1,few,TRBV6-5,TRBJ1-2,CASRSTGVYGYTF,TGTGCCAGCAGATCGACAGGGGTCTATGGCTACACCTTC
TRBD1,once,TRBV11-2,TRBJ2-2,CASSWTGGGTGELFF,TGTGCCAGCAGCTGGACAGGGGGCGGGACCGGGGAGCTGTTTTTT
-,once,TRBV2,TRBJ1-2,CASRGDSRYGYTF,TGTGCCAGCAGGGGGGACTCCCGCTATGGCTACACCTTC
-,-,TRBV6-5,TRBJ1-4,CASSYSAGNNEKLFF,TGTGCCAGCAGTTACTCTGCAGGGAACAATGAAAAACTGTTTTTT
-,-,TRBV6-6,TRBJ1-2,CASSSEPDYGYTF,TGTGCCAGCAGTTCTGAACCGGACTATGGCTACACCTTC
TRBD2,-,TRBV27,TRBJ2-5,CASSPDSGVLQETQYF,TGTGCCAGCAGTCCGGATAGCGGGGTCCTCCAAGAGACCCAGTACTTC
TRBD2,-,TRBV5-4,TRBJ2-5,CASSSRLAGQETQYF,TGTGCCAGCAGCTCCAGACTAGCGGGGCAGGAGACCCAGTACTTC
-,-,TRBV5-4,TRBJ1-4,CASSLDLGRSSGATNEKLFF,TGTGCCAGCAGCTTGGATTTGGGAAGGTCCTCAGGGGCAACTAATGAAAAACTGTTTTTT
TRBD1,-,TRBV5-1,TRBJ2-7,CASSLGTGGSSYEQYF,TGCGCCAGCAGCTTGGGGACAGGGGGGAGCTCCTACGAGCAGTACTTC
TRBD1,-,TRBV7-6,TRBJ1-3,CASSLNPGTAGNTIYF,TGTGCCAGCAGCTTAAACCCCGGGACAGCCGGAAACACCATATATTTT
TRBD1,-,TRBV28,TRBJ2-7,CASNIGGTGAYEQYF,TGTGCCAGCAACATCGGGGGGACAGGGGCCTACGAGCAGTACTTC
TRBD1,-,TRBV5-1,TRBJ2-7,CASSLAIGTGSYEQYF,TGCGCCAGCAGCTTGGCTATTGGGACAGGGTCCTACGAGCAGTACTTC
TRBD1,-,TRBV2,TRBJ2-1,CASSDRDRAHNEQFF,TGTGCCAGCAGTGACCGGGACAGGGCCCACAATGAGCAGTTCTTC
-,-,TRBV28,TRBJ1-4,CASSTRYREEKLFF,TGTGCCAGCAGTACCAGATACAGGGAGGAAAAACTGTTTTTT
-,-,TRBV11-3,TRBJ2-1,CASSLEGGEQFF,TGTGCCAGCAGCTTAGAGGGGGGAGAGCAGTTCTTC
TRBD1,once,TRBV5-6,TRBJ2-7,CASSGSTGVSYERYF,TGTGCCAGCAGCGGCTCGACAGGGGTGAGCTACGAGCGGTACTTC
-,-,TRBV4-3,TRBJ1-2,CASSQDRVVFSKGYTF,TGCGCCAGCAGCCAAGATCGAGTAGTTTTTTCGAAGGGCTACACCTTC
-,-,TRBV27,TRBJ2-7,CASSLRSEMYEQYF,TGTGCCAGCAGTTTACGCAGCGAGATGTACGAGCAGTACTTC
-,-,TRBV5-6,TRBJ1-2,CASSLGATNNYGYTF,TGTGCCAGCAGCTTGGGAGCGACTAATAACTATGGCTACACCTTC
-,once,TRBV7-4,TRBJ1-3,CASSYQGFGNTIYF,TGTGCCAGCAGCTATCAGGGATTTGGAAACACCATATATTTT
TRBD2,-,TRBV5-1,TRBJ2-1,CASSPRTSGGENEQFF,TGCGCCAGCAGCCCCCGGACTAGCGGGGGGGAAAATGAGCAGTTCTTC
-,-,TRBV7-3,TRBJ2-3,CASSLGSSTDTQYF,TGTGCCAGCAGCTTAGGCTCTAGCACAGATACGCAGTATTTT
TRBD2,-,TRBV5-5,TRBJ2-5,CASSLQLAGGQVTQYF,TGTGCCAGCAGCCTTCAGCTAGCGGGGGGTCAAGTAACCCAGTACTTC
-,few,TRBV19,TRBJ1-1,CASSPPGGKTYEAFF,TGTGCCAGTAGTCCCCCCGGGGGAAAAACTTATGAAGCTTTCTTT
-,few,TRBV11-2,TRBJ2-7,CASSSPRGEQYF,TGTGCCAGCAGCTCCCCCAGGGGCGAGCAGTACTTC
TRBD2,few,TRBV9,TRBJ2-5,CASSAGTPGLAGGFQETQYF,TGTGCCAGCAGCGCCGGAACTCCGGGACTAGCGGGGGGCTTCCAAGAGACCCAGTACTTC
-,few,TRBV5-1,TRBJ2-2,CASSLPTGQNTGELFF,TGCGCCAGCAGCTTACCCACGGGACAGAACACCGGGGAGCTGTTTTTT
-,-,TRBV4-2,TRBJ2-7,CASSPEGVREQYF,TGTGCCAGCAGTCCCGAGGGGGTAAGGGAGCAGTACTTC
-,-,TRBV2,TRBJ1-3,CASSELGSSGNTIYF,TGTGCCAGCAGTGAACTCGGGTCTTCTGGAAACACCATATATTTT
-,-,TRBV29-1,TRBJ2-4,CSVEGQGNIQYF,TGCAGCGTTGAAGGGCAGGGAAACATTCAGTACTTC
-,-,TRBV4-3,TRBJ1-2,CASSQAGVRYGYTF,TGCGCCAGCAGCCAAGCAGGGGTCAGGTATGGCTACACCTTC
-,-,TRBV14,TRBJ1-2,CASSPDMLTNYGYTF,TGTGCCAGCAGTCCAGATATGTTAACTAACTATGGCTACACCTTC
TRBD1,-,TRBV5-1,TRBJ2-7,CASSPGQGAYYEQYF,TGCGCCAGCAGCCCGGGACAGGGGGCCTATTACGAGCAGTACTTC
-,-,TRBV6-1,TRBJ1-2,CASSYPSGYTF,TGTGCCAGCAGCTACCCCTCTGGCTACACCTTC
-,-,TRBV5-1,TRBJ2-7,CASSTSAGALNEQYF,TGCGCCAGCAGCACCTCGGCGGGGGCTTTAAACGAGCAGTACTTC
TRBD1,-,TRBV29-1,TRBJ1-1,CSARDRASEAFF,TGCAGCGCAAGGGACAGGGCCTCTGAAGCTTTCTTT
-,-,TRBV2,TRBJ2-7,CASTGNSYEQYF,TGTGCCAGCACAGGGAACTCCTACGAGCAGTACTTC
-,-,TRBV6-5,TRBJ1-3,CASSYSSGSSGNTIYF,TGTGCCAGCAGTTACTCGAGCGGCAGCTCTGGAAACACCATATATTTT
TRBD1,-,TRBV11-2,TRBJ1-4,CASSLGTDRVGEKLFF,TGTGCCAGCAGCTTAGGCACGGACAGGGTCGGGGAAAAACTGTTTTTT
TRBD1,-,TRBV5-1,TRBJ1-2,CASSLGQGYVNGYTF,TGCGCCAGCAGCTTAGGACAGGGGTACGTGAATGGCTACACCTTC
TRBD2,-,TRBV4-2,TRBJ2-3,CASSQETSGGSNTQYF,TGTGCCAGCAGCCAAGAAACTAGCGGGGGGAGTAATACGCAGTATTTT
-,few,TRBV19,TRBJ2-2,CASSIPVEGGELFF,TGTGCCAGTAGTATACCGGTCGAGGGCGGGGAGCTGTTTTTT
TRBD1,-,TRBV5-1,TRBJ1-1,CASSLGTGRNTEAFF,TGCGCCAGCAGCTTAGGGACAGGGCGGAACACTGAAGCTTTCTTT
TRBD1,-,TRBV28,TRBJ1-1,CAVPRGPNTEAFF,TGTGCCGTTCCCAGGGGGCCGAACACTGAAGCTTTCTTT
-,-,TRBV2,TRBJ2-1,CASSPALASPDEQFF,TGTGCCAGCAGCCCCGCCCTGGCTAGCCCCGATGAGCAGTTCTTC
-,-,TRBV11-3,TRBJ2-1,CASSLLGEQFF,TGTGCCAGCAGCTTACTTGGCGAGCAGTTCTTC
-,-,TRBV5-8,TRBJ2-3,CASSSTGKRATDTQYF,TGTGCCAGCAGCTCTACAGGGAAGAGGGCTACAGATACGCAGTATTTT
TRBD1,-,TRBV19,TRBJ1-5,CAGGGDQPQHF,TGTGCAGGGGGCGGCGATCAGCCCCAGCATTTT
TRBD2,-,TRBV28,TRBJ2-7,CASSSGGSGDEQYF,TGTGCCAGCAGTTCGGGGGGATCTGGCGACGAGCAGTACTTC